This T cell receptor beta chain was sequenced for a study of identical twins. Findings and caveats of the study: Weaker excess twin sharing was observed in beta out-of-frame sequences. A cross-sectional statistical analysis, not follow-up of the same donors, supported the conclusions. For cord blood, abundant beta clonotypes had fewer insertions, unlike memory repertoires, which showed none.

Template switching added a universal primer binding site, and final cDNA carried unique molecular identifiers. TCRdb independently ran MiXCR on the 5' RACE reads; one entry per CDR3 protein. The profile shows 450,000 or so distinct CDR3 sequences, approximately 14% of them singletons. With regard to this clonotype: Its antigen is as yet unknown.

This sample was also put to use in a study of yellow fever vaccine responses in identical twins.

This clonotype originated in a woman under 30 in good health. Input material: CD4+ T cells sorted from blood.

CDR3 residues: CSAEARTREDTQYF. Here the CDR3 DNA reads TGCAGCGCAGAGGCCCGGACTAGAGAAGATACGCAGTATTTT. The chain couples TRBV29-1 to TRBJ2-3, with 7 bases lining up with TRBD2. V dropped 7 bases and J dropped 5; count of bases not matched to a gene: 12. This CDR3 spans 14 amino acids. Germline V gene sequence: CDR1 SQVTM, CDR2 ANQGSEA.